These 9 T cell receptor beta chains share one sample of origin, sequenced in a study of shared clonotypes between healthy human individuals. Produced via immunoSEQ multiplex PCR; TCRdb's table is partial and in-frame only. The sample contains about 2 million clones, less than 95% of which appear only once. Naive CD8 cells comprised CD45RO-negative, CCR7-positively selected cells, excluding terminally differentiated effector memory CD45RA+ cells. Source material: naive CD8+ T cells sorted from blood. These receptors were taken from a man aged 18 to 35 in good health.

The V and J genes are TRBV2 and TRBJ2-7, with D unresolved. V lost 3 bases and J 3 bases, leaving 6 bases between the germline ends. CDR3 length: 12 residues. Germline values: CDR1 SNHLY, CDR2 FYNNEI. This CDR3 reads CASSEAFYEQYF. The CDR3 nucleotides are TGTGCCAGCAGTGAGGCCTTCTACGAGCAGTACTTC.

The J gene is TRBJ2-7, the V gene TRBV15; a weak D match, TRBD2 (7 bases). This CDR3 is built from 14 residues. In germline, CDR1 is LNHNV, CDR2 YYDKDF (reference sequence). The V gene lost 0 bases and the J gene lost 6 bases, with 12 bases spanning the gap. This CDR3 is CATSRDGGGAEQYF. Here the CDR3 DNA reads TGTGCCACCAGCAGAGATGGAGGGGGGGCCGAGCAGTACTTC.

Points on this clone: Other DNA sequences in the same sample also yield this CDR3. The V call is TRBV7-9, the J call TRBJ1-5; D gene ambiguous. The CDR3 covers 12 residues. Germline values: CDR1 SEHNR, CDR2 FQNEAQ (reference sequence). Trimming removed 1 base from V and 6 bases from J, with 4 bases in between. The CDR3 reads CASSLVGQPQHF. The CDR3 DNA follows: TGTGCCAGCAGCTTAGTGGGTCAGCCCCAGCATTTT. The complete variable domain, with remaining parts taken from reference TRBV7-9 and TRBJ1-5, reads DTGVSQNPRHKITKRGQNVTFRCDPISEHNRLYWYRQTLGQGPEFLTYFQNEAQLEKSRLLSDRFSAERPKGSFSTLEIQRTEQGDSAMYLCASSLVGQPQHFGDGTRLSIL.

This chain links TRBV6-1 with TRBJ2-5, with D possibly matching TRBD2 (5 bases). This CDR3 has 14 residues. Trimming pared 2 bases from V and 5 bases from J, leaving 12 bases between. Germline values: CDR1 MNHNS, CDR2 SASEGT. Here the CDR3 DNA reads TGTGCCAGCAGTGAAAGAGGGCTGGGGGAGACCCAGTACTTC. The encoded protein is CASSERGLGETQYF.

The chain couples TRBV7-2 to TRBJ2-5, with 8 bases matching TRBD1. Germline trimming cut 5 bases from V and 2 bases from J; bases unmatched to any gene: 10. This CDR3 is built from 16 residues. CDR1 is SGHTA, CDR2 FQGNSA, per germline. The CDR3 DNA reads TGTGCCAGCAGCCCTGACAGGGGCGTGGGGCAAGAGACCCAGTACTTC. It encodes CASSPDRGVGQETQYF.

The rearrangement links TRBV5-4 to TRBJ2-3; no clear D gene. V lost 4 bases to trimming and J lost 2 bases, with 8 bases between them. Germline CDR1 and CDR2: SGHNT and YYREEE (reference sequence). This CDR3 region has 13 residues. The CDR3 nucleotides are TGTGCCAGCAGCCCACCGTTCACAGATACGCAGTATTTT. The encoded protein is CASSPPFTDTQYF.

The chain carries TRBV15 and TRBJ2-7, with a weak D call TRBD2 (6 bases). Germline assignment: CDR1 LNHNV and CDR2 YYDKDF (reference sequence). The V end was cut by 5 bases, the J end by 7 bases, with 18 bases between. This CDR3 is 14 amino acids long. The CDR3 coding sequence is TGTGCCACCAGCCCCCGGACTACCCTAGGGGAGCAGTACTTC. This translates into CATSPRTTLGEQYF.

A single count supports this clone. The chain recombines TRBV7-9 with TRBJ1-1, with D uncertain. Germline assignment: CDR1 SEHNR and CDR2 FQNEAQ (reference sequence). The ends were cut back, 3 bases at V and 6 bases at J, with 11 bases in the middle. This CDR3 comprises 13 residues. The CDR3 reads CASSLDRIPEAFF. In DNA, the CDR3 is TGTGCCAGCAGCTTGGACCGAATCCCTGAAGCTTTCTTT.

The count of this clone is one. This sequence joins TRBV13 and TRBJ1-2; the D gene is possibly TRBD1 (5 bases). CDR3 length: 15 residues. V gave up 7 bases and J gave up 5 bases, with 20 bases separating them. CDR1 and CDR2 from the germline V gene are PRHDT and FYEKMQ (reference sequence). CDR3 DNA: TGTGCCAGCACCCCACCGGGGGGGGAGGGTTATGGCTACACCTTC. It codes for CASTPPGGEGYGYTF.